Sequencing of this TCR beta chain was carried out in a study of T cell responses to AZD1222 COVID-19 vaccine. General study findings and limits: At baseline, just a handful of AZD1222 recipients tested seropositive.

CDR1 KGHDR and CDR2 SFDVKD come from the germline V gene. This CDR3 is built from 14 residues. The V and J ends lost 3 bases and 4 bases respectively, with 9 bases between them. A remark on this clone: Its antigen is still unknown.

Produced via immunoSEQ multiplex PCR; TCRdb's table is partial and in-frame only. Of some 180,000 clones in the sample, roughly 92% were seen once. This chain links TRBV24-1 with TRBJ1-5; D perhaps matches TRBD1 (6 bases). This sequence was found in an adult in good health. The starting material was peripheral blood, obtained on day 0 of AZD1222 vaccination. This CDR3 reads CATSDRGQNQPQHF. The CDR3 nucleotides are TGTGCCACCAGTGATCGCGGACAGAATCAGCCCCAGCATTTT.